This T cell receptor beta chain was sequenced for a study of shared clonotypes between healthy human individuals. Study conclusions and caveats: Non-shared clonotypes showed lower generation probabilities than clonotypes common to all four donors. Naive subsets usually exceeded memory subsets in estimated richness.

CD45RA-negative memory and CD45RA+ naive subsets were split from the CD4+ cells. Comments on this clone: Its antigen is not known.

V was clipped by 6 bases and J by 9 bases, with 17 bases between them. CDR1 and CDR2 from the germline V gene are SNHLY and FYNNEI. The CDR3 extends over 13 amino acids. Method: immunoSEQ multiplex PCR; TCRdb's copy keeps in-frame clones and lacks some. This repertoire shows a few million clones, approximately 93% found once; its top ten account for about 0.39%. V is TRBV2 and J is TRBJ1-2; D is uncertain. This TCR came from a man aged 18 to 35 in good health. Some clones in this sample may be carry-over from other donors' samples. The sample comprised naive CD4+ T cells from PBMCs. Subset described: CD45RA+ positively selected. Written as DNA, the CDR3 is TGTGCCAGCAGGGAGGGAGCCAGTGGAAGCTACACCTTC. Encoded protein: CASREGASGSYTF.